This T cell receptor (beta chain) was obtained from a study of T cell responses to AZD1222 COVID-19 vaccine. Study-level findings and limits: Only after the peak T cell response were repertoires sampled. Most donors were white British, females outnumbered males, and clonal diversity was possibly underestimated.

Germline V gene lookup returns CDR1 MGHDK and CDR2 SYGVNS. V lost 1 base, J lost 5 bases, and 14 bases lay in between. This CDR3 is 16 amino acids long. Using immunoSEQ multiplex PCR, the repertoire was profiled, and TCRdb retains in-frame clones only, with some absent. The data contain 120,000 to 150,000 clones, roughly 90% of them singletons. For this clone: The antigen is not known.

The clonotype comes from an adult in good health. The chain uses TRBV25-1 and TRBJ2-2; D is perhaps TRBD2 (6 bases). Sequences were derived from peripheral blood, sampled on day 0 of AZD1222 vaccination. The CDR3 reads CASSEFGGVGTGELFF. CDR3 coding DNA: TGTGCCAGCAGTGAATTCGGGGGAGTGGGGACCGGGGAGCTGTTTTTT.